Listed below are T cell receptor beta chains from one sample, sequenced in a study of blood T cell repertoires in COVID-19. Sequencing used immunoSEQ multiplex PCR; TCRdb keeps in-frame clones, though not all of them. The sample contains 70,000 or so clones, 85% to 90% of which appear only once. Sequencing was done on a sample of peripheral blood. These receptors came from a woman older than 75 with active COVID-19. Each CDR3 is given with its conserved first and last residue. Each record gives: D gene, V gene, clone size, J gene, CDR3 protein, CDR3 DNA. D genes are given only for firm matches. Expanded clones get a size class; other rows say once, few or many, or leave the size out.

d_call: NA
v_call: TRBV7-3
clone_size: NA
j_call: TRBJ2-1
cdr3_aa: CASSPREGARNEQFF
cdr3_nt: TGTGCCAGCAGTCCTCGGGAGGGGGCTCGCAATGAGCAGTTCTTC

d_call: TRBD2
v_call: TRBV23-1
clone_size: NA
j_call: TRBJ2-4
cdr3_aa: CASSHPTSGKNIQYF
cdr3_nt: TGCGCCAGCAGTCACCCGACTAGCGGGAAAAACATTCAGTACTTC

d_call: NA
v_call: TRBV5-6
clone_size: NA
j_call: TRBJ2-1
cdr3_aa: CASSLHAGLPRNEQFF
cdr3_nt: TGTGCCAGCAGCTTGCATGCCGGTCTCCCGAGGAATGAGCAGTTCTTC

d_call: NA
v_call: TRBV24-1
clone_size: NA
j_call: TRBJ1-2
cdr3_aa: CATSDFPGEGGYTF
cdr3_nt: TGTGCCACCAGTGATTTTCCAGGGGAGGGTGGCTACACCTTC

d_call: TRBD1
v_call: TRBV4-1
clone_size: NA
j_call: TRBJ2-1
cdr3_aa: CASSRGQGYNEQFF
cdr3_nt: TGCGCCAGCAGCCGGGGACAGGGCTACAATGAGCAGTTCTTC

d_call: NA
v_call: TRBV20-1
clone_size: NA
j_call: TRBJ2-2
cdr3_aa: CSARLVGELFF
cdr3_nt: TGCAGTGCGCGACTGGTCGGGGAGCTGTTTTTT

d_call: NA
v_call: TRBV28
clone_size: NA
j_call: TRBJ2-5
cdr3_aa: CASSLGGGGDFRTQYF
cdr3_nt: TGTGCCAGCAGTTTAGGGGGCGGCGGCGATTTTAGGACCCAGTACTTC

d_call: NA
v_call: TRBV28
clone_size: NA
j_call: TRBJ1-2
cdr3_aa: CASRPPATYGYTF
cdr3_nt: TGTGCCAGCAGACCCCCCGCTACCTATGGCTACACCTTC

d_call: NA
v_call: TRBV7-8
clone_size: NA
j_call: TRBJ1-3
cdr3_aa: CASSLAPQRAGNTIYF
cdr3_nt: TGTGCCAGCAGCTTAGCGCCCCAGAGGGCGGGAAACACCATATATTTT

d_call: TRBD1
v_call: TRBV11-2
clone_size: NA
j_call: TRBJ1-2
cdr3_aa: CASSPGTGGAHYGYTF
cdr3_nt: TGTGCCAGCAGCCCCGGGACAGGGGGCGCACACTATGGCTACACCTTC

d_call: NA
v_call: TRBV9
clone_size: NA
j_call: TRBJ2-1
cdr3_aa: CASSVASNEQFF
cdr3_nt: TGTGCCAGCAGCGTAGCATCCAATGAGCAGTTCTTC

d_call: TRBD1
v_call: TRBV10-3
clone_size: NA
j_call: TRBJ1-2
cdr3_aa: CAIRRQGARYGYTF
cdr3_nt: TGTGCCATCAGGCGACAGGGGGCCCGCTATGGCTACACCTTC

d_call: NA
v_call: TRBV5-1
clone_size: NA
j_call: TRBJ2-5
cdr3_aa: CASSSGSQYQETQYF
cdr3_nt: TGCGCCAGCAGCTCCGGGTCCCAGTACCAAGAGACCCAGTACTTC

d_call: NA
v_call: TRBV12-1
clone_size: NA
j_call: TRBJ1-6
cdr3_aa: CASSSGGYNSPLHF
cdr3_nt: TGTGCCAGCAGTTCGGGGGGTTATAATTCACCCCTCCACTTT

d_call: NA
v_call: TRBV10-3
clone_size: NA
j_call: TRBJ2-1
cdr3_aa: CAISDRRGPYNEQFF
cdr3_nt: TGTGCCATCAGTGATCGGCGGGGCCCATACAATGAGCAGTTCTTC

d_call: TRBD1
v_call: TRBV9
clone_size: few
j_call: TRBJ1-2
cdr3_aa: CASSPMVGQGAKGYTF
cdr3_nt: TGTGCCAGCAGCCCTATGGTTGGACAGGGGGCGAAGGGCTACACCTTC

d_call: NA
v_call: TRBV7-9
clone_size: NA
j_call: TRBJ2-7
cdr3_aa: CASAGLSLHEQYF
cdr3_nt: TGTGCCAGCGCCGGACTCTCCCTCCACGAGCAGTACTTC

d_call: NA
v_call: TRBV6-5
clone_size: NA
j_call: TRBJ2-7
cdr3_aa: CASSYSGGTSGEQYF
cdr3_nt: TGTGCCAGCAGTTACTCGGGCGGGACCTCGGGCGAGCAGTACTTC

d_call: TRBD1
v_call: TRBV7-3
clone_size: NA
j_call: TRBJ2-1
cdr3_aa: CASSLMQGDNEQFF
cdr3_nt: TGTGCCAGCAGCTTAATGCAGGGGGATAATGAGCAGTTCTTC

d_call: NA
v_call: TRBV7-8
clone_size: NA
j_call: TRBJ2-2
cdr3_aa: CASSWFAVNTGELFF
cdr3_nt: TGTGCCAGCAGTTGGTTCGCAGTGAACACCGGGGAGCTGTTTTTT

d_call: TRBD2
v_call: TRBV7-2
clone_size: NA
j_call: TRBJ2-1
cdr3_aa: CASSWLAGGWNEQFF
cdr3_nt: TGTGCCAGCAGCTGGCTAGCGGGGGGGTGGAATGAGCAGTTCTTC

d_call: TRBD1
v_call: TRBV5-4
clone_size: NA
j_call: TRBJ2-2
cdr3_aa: CASETGTGLTGELFF
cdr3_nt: TGTGCCAGCGAGACCGGGACAGGGCTCACCGGGGAGCTGTTTTTT

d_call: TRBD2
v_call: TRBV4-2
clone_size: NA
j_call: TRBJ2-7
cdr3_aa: CASSQDFLVSGGHYEQYF
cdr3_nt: TGTGCCAGCAGCCAAGACTTCCTTGTTAGCGGGGGTCACTACGAGCAGTACTTC

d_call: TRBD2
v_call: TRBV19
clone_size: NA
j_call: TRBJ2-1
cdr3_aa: CASSILRTSGINEQFF
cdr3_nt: TGTGCCAGTAGTATCTTACGGACTAGCGGGATCAATGAGCAGTTCTTC